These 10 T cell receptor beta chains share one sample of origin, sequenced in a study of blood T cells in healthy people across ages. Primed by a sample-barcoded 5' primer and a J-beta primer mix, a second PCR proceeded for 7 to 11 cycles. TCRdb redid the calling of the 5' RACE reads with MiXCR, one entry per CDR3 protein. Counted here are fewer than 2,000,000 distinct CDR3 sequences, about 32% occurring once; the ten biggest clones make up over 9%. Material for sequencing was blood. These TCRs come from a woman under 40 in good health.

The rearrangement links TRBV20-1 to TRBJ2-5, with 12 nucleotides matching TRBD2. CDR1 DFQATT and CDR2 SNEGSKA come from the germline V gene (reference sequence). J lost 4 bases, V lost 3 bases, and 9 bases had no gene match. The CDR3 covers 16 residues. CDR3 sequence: CSASPQLAGGAETQYF. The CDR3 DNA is TGCAGTGCTAGCCCTCAACTAGCGGGAGGAGCAGAGACCCAGTACTTC.

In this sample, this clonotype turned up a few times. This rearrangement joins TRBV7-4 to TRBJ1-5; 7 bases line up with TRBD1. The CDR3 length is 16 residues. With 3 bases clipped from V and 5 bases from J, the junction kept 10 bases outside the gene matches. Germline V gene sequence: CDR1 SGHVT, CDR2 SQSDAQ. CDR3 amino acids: CASSLLRDRRDQPQHF. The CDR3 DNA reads TGTGCCAGCAGCTTGTTGCGGGACAGAAGGGATCAGCCCCAGCATTTT.

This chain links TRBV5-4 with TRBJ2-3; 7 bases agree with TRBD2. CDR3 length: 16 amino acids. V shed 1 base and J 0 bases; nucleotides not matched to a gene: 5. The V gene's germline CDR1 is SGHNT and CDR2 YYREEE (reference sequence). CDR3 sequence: CASSLLVGGSTDTQYF. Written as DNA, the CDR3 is TGTGCCAGCAGCTTGCTCGTGGGGGGGAGCACAGATACGCAGTATTTT.

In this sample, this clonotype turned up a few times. CDR3 in amino acids: CAISVGETHAANYGYTF. CDR3 DNA: TGTGCCATCAGTGTGGGAGAAACTCATGCCGCTAACTATGGCTACACCTTC. The chain carries TRBV10-3 and TRBJ1-2, with no clear D. Trimming took off 4 bases at V and 0 bases at J, with 18 bases between the two ends. The CDR3 extends over 17 amino acids. The germline V gene encodes CDR1 ENHRY and CDR2 SYGVKD.

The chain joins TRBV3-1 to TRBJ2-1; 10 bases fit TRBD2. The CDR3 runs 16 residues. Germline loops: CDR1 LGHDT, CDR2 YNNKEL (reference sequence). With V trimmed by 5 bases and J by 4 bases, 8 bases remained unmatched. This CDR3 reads CASSISGRAGYNEQFF. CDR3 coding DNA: TGTGCCAGCAGCATCAGCGGGAGGGCGGGTTACAATGAGCAGTTCTTC.

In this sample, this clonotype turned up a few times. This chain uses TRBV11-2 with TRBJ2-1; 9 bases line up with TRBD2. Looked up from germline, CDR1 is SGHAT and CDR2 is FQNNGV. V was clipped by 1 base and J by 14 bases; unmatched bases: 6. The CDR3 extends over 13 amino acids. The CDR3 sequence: CASSLGVGGREFF. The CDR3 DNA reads TGTGCCAGCAGCTTAGGAGTCGGCGGGAGGGAGTTCTTC.

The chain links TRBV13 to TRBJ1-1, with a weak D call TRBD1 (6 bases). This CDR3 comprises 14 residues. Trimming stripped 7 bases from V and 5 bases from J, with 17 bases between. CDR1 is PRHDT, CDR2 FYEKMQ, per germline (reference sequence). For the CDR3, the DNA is TGTGCCAGCATGACTACAGGGTTGGGAACTGAAGCTTTCTTT. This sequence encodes CASMTTGLGTEAFF.

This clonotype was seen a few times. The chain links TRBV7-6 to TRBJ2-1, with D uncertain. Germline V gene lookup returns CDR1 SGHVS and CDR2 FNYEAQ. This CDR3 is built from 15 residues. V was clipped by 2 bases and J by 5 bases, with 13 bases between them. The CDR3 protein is CASSLSLAAHNEQFF. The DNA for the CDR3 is TGTGCCAGCAGCTTAAGTCTGGCGGCACACAATGAGCAGTTCTTC.

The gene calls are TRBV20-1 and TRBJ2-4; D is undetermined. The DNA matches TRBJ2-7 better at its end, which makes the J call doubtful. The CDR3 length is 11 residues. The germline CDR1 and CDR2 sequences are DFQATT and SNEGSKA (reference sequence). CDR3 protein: CSARDQHEQYF. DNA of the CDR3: TGCAGTGCTAGAGATCAGCACGAGCAGTACTTC.

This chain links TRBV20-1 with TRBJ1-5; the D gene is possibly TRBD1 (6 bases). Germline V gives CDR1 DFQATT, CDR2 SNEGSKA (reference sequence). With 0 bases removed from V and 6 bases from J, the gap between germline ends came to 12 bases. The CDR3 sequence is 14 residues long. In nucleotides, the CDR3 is TGCAGTGCTAGAGAGGGGGGAGGGGGTCAGCCCCAGCATTTT. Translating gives CSAREGGGGQPQHF.